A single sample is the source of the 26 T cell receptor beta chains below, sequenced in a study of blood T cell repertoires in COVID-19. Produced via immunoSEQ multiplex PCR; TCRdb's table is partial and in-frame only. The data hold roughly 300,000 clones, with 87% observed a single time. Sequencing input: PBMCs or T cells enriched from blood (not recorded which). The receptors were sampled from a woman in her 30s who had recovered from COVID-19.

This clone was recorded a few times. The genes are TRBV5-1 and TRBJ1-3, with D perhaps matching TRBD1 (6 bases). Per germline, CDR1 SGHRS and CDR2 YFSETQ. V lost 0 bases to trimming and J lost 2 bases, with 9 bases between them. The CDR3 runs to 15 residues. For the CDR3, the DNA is TGCGCCAGCAGCTTGGATGCAGGGGCTGGAAACACCATATATTTT. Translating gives CASSLDAGAGNTIYF.

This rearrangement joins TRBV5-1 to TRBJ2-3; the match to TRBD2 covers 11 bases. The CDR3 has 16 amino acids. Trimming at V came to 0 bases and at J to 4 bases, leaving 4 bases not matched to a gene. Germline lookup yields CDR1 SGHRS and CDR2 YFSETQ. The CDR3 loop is CASSLASSGGPDTQYF. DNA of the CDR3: TGCGCCAGCAGCTTGGCGTCTAGCGGGGGGCCAGATACGCAGTATTTT.

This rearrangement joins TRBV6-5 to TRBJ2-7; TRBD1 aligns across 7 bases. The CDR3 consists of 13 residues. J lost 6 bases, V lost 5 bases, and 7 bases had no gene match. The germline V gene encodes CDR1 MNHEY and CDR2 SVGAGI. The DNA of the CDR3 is TGTGCCAGCAGTACCACAGGGGTTCCCGAGCAGTACTTC. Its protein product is CASSTTGVPEQYF.

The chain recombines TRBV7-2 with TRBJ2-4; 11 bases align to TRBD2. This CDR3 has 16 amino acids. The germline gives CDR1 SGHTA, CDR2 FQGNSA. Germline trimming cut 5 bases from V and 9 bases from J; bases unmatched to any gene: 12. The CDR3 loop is CASSLTGTSGPAIQYF. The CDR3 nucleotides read TGTGCCAGCAGCCTTACCGGGACTAGCGGACCCGCCATTCAGTACTTC.

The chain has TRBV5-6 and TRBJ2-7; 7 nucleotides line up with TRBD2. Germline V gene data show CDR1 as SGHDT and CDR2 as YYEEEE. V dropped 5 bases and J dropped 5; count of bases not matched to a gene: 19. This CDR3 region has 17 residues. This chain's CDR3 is CASRSRGLHETGHEQYF. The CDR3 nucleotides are TGTGCCAGCAGAAGCCGGGGACTACACGAAACTGGGCACGAGCAGTACTTC.

CDR3 DNA: TGTGCCAGCTCACCGCAGGGGCCCAACTATGGCTACACCTTC. As protein: CASSPQGPNYGYTF. The rearrangement joins TRBV18 to TRBJ1-2; TRBD1 might be the D (6 bases). V lost 3 bases and J lost 2, with 10 bases in between. There are 14 residues in the CDR3. Germline-derived CDR1 and CDR2 are KGHSH and LQKENI.

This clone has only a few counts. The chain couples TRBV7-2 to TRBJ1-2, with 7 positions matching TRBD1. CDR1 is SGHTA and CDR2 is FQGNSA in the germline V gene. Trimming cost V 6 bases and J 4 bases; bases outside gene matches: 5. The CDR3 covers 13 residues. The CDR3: CASSLDRVYGYTF. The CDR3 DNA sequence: TGTGCCAGCAGTCTAGACAGGGTCTATGGCTACACCTTC.

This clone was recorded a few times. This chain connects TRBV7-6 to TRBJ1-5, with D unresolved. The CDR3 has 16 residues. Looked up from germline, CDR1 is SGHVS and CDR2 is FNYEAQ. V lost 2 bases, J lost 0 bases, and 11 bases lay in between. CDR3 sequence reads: CASSLLTNHSNQPQHF. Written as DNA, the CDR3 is TGTGCCAGCAGCTTATTGACAAATCATAGCAATCAGCCCCAGCATTTT. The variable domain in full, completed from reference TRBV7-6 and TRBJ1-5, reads GAGVSQSPRYKVTKRGQDVALRCDPISGHVSLYWYRQALGQGPEFLTYFNYEAQQDKSGLPNDRFSAERPEGSISTLTIQRTEQRDSAMYRCASSLLTNHSNQPQHFGDGTRLSIL.

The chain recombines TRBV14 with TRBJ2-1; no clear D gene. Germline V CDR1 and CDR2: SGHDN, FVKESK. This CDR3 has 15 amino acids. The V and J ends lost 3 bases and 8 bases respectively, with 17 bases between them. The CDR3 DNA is TGTGCCAGCAGCCAGGTCTCACGCCGGGTGGATGAGCAGTTCTTC. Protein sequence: CASSQVSRRVDEQFF.

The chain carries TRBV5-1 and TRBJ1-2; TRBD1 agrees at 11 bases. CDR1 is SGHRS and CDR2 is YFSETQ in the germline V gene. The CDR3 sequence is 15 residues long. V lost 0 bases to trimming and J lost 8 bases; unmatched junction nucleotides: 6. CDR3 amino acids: CASSLEGQGDHGYTF. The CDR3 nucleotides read TGCGCCAGCAGCTTGGAGGGACAGGGGGACCACGGCTACACCTTC.

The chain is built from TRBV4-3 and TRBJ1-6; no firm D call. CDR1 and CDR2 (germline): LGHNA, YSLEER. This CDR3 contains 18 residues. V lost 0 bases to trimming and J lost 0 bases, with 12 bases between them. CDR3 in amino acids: CASSQDSRSSSYNSPLHF. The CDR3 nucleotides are TGCGCCAGCAGCCAAGATTCCAGATCTAGCTCCTATAATTCACCCCTCCACTTT.

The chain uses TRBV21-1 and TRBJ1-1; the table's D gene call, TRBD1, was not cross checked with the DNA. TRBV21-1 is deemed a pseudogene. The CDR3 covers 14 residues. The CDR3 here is CASSSQGMGTEAFF. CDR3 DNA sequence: TGTGCCAGCAGCAGCCAGGGAATGGGCACTGAAGCTTTCTTT.

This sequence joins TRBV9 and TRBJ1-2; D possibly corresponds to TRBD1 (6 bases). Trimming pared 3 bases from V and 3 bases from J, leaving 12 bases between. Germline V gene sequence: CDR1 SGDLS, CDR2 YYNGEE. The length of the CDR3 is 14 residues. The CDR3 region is CASSGHQGYYGYTF. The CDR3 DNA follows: TGTGCCAGCAGCGGGCATCAGGGGTACTATGGCTACACCTTC.

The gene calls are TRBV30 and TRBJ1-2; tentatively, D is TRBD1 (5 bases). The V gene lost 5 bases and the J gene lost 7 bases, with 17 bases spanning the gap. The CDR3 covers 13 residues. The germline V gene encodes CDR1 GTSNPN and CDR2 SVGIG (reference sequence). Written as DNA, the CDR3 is TGTGCCTGGGAGGGACCTAGCGTGTCTGGCTACACCTTC. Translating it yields CAWEGPSVSGYTF.

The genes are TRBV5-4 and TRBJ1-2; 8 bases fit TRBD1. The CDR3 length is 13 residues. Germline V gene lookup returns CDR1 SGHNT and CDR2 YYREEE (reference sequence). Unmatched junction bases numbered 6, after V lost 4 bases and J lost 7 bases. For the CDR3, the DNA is TGTGCCAGCAGCCCCCTACAGGGGGGTGGCTACACCTTC. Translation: CASSPLQGGGYTF.

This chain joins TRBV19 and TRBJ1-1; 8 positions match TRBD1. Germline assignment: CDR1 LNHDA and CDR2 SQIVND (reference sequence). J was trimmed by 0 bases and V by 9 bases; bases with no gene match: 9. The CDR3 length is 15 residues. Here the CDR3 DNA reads TGTGCCAGCCGACAGGGGCAACTAATGAACACTGAAGCTTTCTTT. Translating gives CASRQGQLMNTEAFF.

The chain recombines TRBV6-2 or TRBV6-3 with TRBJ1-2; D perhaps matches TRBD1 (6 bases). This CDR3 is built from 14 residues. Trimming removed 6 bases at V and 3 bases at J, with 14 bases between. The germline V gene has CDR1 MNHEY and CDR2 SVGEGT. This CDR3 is CASSLSRGDYGYTF. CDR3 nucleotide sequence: TGTGCCAGCAGCTTATCCAGGGGTGACTATGGCTACACCTTC.

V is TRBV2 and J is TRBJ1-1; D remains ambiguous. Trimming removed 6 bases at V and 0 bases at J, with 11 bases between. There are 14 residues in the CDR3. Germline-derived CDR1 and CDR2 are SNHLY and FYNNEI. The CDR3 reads CASRADGMNTEAFF. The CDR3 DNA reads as TGTGCCAGCAGAGCGGACGGCATGAACACTGAAGCTTTCTTT.

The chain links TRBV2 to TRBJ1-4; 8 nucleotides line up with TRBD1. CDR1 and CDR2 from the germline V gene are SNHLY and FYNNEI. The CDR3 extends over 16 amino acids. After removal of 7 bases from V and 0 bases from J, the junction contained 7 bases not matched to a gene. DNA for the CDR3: TGTGCCAGCATTCGGGAGACAGGGGCAACTAATGAAAAACTGTTTTTT. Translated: CASIRETGATNEKLFF.

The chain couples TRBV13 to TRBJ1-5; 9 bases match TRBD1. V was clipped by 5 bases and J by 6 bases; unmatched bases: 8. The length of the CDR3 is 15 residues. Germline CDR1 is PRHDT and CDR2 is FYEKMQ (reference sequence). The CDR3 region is CASSEGQGIGQPQHF. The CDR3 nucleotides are TGTGCCAGCAGCGAGGGACAGGGCATAGGTCAGCCCCAGCATTTT.

This CDR3 reads CASRERGGDQPQHF. The CDR3 coding sequence is TGTGCCAGCAGGGAAAGGGGCGGTGATCAGCCCCAGCATTTT. This rearrangement joins TRBV2 to TRBJ1-5; a possible D gene is TRBD1 (5 bases). This CDR3 region has 14 residues. V shed 6 bases and J shed 5 bases, with 14 bases lying between them. CDR1 and CDR2 (germline): SNHLY, FYNNEI.

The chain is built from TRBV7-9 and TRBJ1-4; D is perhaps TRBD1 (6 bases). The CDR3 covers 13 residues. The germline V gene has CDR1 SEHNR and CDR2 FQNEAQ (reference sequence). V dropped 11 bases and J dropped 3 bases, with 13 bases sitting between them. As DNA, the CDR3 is TGTGCCCTAAGGGGGGGTCCTAATGAAAAACTGTTTTTT. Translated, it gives CALRGGPNEKLFF.

The CDR3 loop is CASSLTGGGSGQVNTDTQYF. The CDR3, as DNA: TGCGCCAGCAGCTTGACCGGTGGAGGATCGGGCCAGGTCAACACAGATACGCAGTATTTT. The chain combines TRBV5-1 with TRBJ2-3; possibly TRBD2 for D (5 bases). This CDR3 has 20 amino acids. Trimming pared 1 base from V and 2 bases from J, leaving 26 bases between. Germline assignment: CDR1 SGHRS and CDR2 YFSETQ.

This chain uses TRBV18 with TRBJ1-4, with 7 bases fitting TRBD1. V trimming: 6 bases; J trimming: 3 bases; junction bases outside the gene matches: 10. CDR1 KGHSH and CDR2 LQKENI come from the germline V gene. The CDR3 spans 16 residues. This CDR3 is CASSPTGWGANEKLFF. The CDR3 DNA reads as TGTGCCAGCTCCCCGACAGGGTGGGGAGCTAATGAAAAACTGTTTTTT.

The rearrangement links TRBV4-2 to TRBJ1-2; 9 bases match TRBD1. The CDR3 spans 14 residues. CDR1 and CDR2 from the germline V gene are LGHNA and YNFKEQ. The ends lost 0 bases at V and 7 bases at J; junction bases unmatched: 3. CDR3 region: CASSQETGGVGYTF. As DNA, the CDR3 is TGTGCCAGCAGCCAAGAAACAGGGGGCGTTGGCTACACCTTC.

CDR3 amino acids: CASLRGGQRQETQYF. DNA of the CDR3: TGTGCCAGCCTCCGGGGGGGACAGCGCCAAGAGACCCAGTACTTC. The chain combines TRBV5-5 with TRBJ2-5; perhaps TRBD2 as D (8 bases). This CDR3 contains 15 residues. Looked up from germline, CDR1 is SGHKS and CDR2 is YYEKEE (reference sequence). Trimming took 7 bases from V and 1 from J, leaving 17 bases between them.